This T cell receptor (beta chain) is from a study of blood T cell repertoires in COVID-19. Study at large: Nucleic acid was either cDNA or gDNA, and it came from T cells, B-cell-depleted T cells, or PBMCs.

Repertoires were generated with immunoSEQ multiplex PCR, while TCRdb's copy carries only in-frame clones and drops some. There are hundreds of thousands of clones in the sample; about 87% occur only once, and about 1.2% lies in the top ten. The ends were cut back, 4 bases at V and 2 bases at J, with 14 bases in the middle. Germline V gene sequence: CDR1 LGHNA, CDR2 YSLEER. This CDR3 has 16 residues. Those who participated ranged in age from about 18 to 89 years and resided in approximately 26 US areas. This rearrangement joins TRBV4-3 to TRBJ2-2; D is possibly TRBD2 (5 bases). Material for sequencing was PBMCs or T cells enriched from blood (not recorded which). This receptor was obtained from a man aged 30-40 years who had recovered from COVID-19. This chain's CDR3 is CASSPISGYNTGELFF. In DNA form, the CDR3 reads TGCGCCAGCAGCCCGATAAGCGGATATAACACCGGGGAGCTGTTTTTT.